This record concerns one T cell receptor (beta chain) sequence. Participants were placed into cohorts based on the clinical history they reported. With V trimmed by 5 bases and J by 2 bases, 3 bases remained unmatched. The V gene's germline CDR1 is LGHNA and CDR2 YNFKEQ. The CDR3 covers 15 residues. In the original processing: Reference gene primer amplification gave nucleated cell count estimates. Produced via immunoSEQ multiplex PCR; TCRdb's table is partial and in-frame only. That table is the source of V, J and clone size, and D and trimming were worked out from the DNA. The sample lists approximately 180,000 clones; 80% to 90% were seen once. These data belong to a study of blood T cell repertoires in COVID-19.

This sequence originates from a woman in her 40s with acute COVID-19. Sequenced input: PBMCs or T cells enriched from blood (not recorded which). V gene TRBV4-2 combines with J gene TRBJ2-7; TRBD2 agrees at 13 bases. CDR3 nucleotide sequence: TGTGCCAGCAGCTCCGGACTAGCGGGGGCCTACGAGCAGTACTTC. As protein: CASSSGLAGAYEQYF.